This TCR beta chain comes out of a study of T cell responses to AZD1222 COVID-19 vaccine. V shed 5 bases and J shed 0 bases, with 8 bases lying between them. Per germline, CDR1 SGDLS and CDR2 YYNGEE. The CDR3 covers 13 residues. Assay used: immunoSEQ multiplex PCR; TCRdb lists only in-frame clones, some missing. Of 83,000 or so clones detected, more than 75% appear once; the ten largest clones hold approximately 9%. The TCR sequence derives from an adult in good health. The rearrangement links TRBV9 to TRBJ1-1; possible D gene TRBD1, 6 bases. The sequences come from peripheral blood, collected on day 0 of AZD1222 vaccination. Here the CDR3 DNA reads TGTGCCAGCAGTGCAGGGGTGAACACTGAAGCTTTCTTT. Its protein is CASSAGVNTEAFF.